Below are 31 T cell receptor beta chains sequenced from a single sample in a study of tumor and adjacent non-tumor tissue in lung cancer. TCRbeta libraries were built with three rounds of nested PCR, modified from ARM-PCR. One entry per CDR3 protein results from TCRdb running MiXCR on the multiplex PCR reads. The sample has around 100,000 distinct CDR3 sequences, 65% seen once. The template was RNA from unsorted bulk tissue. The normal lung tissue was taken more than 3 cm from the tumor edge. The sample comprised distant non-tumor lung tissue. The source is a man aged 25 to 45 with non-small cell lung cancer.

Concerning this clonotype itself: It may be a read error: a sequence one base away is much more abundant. The CDR3, as DNA: TGTGCCAGCAGCTCGGGACAGGGACGACAGCCCCAGCATTTT. Amino acids: CASSSGQGRQPQHF. The chain combines TRBV7-8 with TRBJ1-5, with TRBD1 matching over 9 bases. The germline gives CDR1 SGHVS, CDR2 FQNEAQ. The CDR3 sequence is 14 residues long. After removal of 4 bases from V and 7 bases from J, the junction contained 5 bases not matched to a gene.

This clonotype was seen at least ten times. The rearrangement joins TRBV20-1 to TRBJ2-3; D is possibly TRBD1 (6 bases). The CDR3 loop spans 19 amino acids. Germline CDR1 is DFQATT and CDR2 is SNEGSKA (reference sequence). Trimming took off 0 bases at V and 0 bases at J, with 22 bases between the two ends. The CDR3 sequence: CSARDHRFTGTRSTDTQYF. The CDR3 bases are TGCAGTGCTAGAGATCATCGTTTCACCGGGACACGCAGCACAGATACGCAGTATTTT.

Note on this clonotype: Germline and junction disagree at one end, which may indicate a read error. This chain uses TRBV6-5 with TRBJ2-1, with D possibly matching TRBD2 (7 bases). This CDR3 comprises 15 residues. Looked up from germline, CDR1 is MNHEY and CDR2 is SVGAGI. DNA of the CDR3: TGTGCCAGTAGTTACTGGACAGCGGGAAGGAATGAGCAGTTCTTC. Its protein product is CASSYWTAGRNEQFF.

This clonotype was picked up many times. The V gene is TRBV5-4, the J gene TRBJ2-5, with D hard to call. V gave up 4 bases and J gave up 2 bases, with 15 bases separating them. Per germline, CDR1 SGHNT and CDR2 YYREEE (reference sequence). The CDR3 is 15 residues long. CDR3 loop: CASSPTSNLQETQYF. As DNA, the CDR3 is TGTGCCAGCAGCCCCACGAGCAACCTTCAAGAGACCCAGTACTTC.

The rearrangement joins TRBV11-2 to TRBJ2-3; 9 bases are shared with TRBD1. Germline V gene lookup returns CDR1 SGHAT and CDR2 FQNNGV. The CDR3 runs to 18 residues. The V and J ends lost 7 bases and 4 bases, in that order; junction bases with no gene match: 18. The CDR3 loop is CASTPRGTGGASADTQYF. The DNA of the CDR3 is TGTGCCAGCACCCCCCGAGGAACAGGGGGCGCCTCGGCAGATACGCAGTATTTT.

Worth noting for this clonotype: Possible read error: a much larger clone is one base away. The CDR3 spells CASSYMSQTEAFF. Here the CDR3 DNA reads TGTGCCAGCAGTTACATGAGCCAAACTGAAGCTTTCTTT. This sequence joins TRBV6-5 and TRBJ1-1; D is uncertain. Per germline, CDR1 MNHEY and CDR2 SVGAGI. Trimming cost V 2 bases and J 5 bases, with 9 bases left between them. This CDR3 has 13 residues.

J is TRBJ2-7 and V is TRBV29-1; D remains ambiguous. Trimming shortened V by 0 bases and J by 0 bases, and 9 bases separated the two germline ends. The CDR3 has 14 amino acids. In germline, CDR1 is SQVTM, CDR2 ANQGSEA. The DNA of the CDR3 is TGCAGCGTTGAAGAGACCCGGAACTCCTACGAGCAGTACTTC. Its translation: CSVEETRNSYEQYF.

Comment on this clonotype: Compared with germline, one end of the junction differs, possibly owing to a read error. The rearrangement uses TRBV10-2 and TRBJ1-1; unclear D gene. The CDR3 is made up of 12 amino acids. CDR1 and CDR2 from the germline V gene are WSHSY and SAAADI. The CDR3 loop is CASSDTQEGAFF. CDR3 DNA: TGCGCCAGTAGTGATACCCAGGAGGGAGCTTTCTTT.

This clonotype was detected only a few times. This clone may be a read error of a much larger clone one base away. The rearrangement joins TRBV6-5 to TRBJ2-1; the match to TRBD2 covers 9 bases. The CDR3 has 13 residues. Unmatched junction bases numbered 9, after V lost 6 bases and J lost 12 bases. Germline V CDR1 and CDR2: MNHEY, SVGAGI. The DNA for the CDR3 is TGTGCCAGCAGAAGAGCGGGGGGTAGTGGGCAGTTCTTC. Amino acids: CASRRAGGSGQFF.

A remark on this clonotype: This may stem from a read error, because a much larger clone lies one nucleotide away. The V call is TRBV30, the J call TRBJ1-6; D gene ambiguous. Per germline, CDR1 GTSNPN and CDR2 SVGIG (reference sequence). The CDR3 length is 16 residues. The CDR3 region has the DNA TGTGCCTGGAGTGTACAAGGAAGCTCCTATAATTCATCCCTCCACTTT. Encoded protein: CAWSVQGSSYNSSLHF.

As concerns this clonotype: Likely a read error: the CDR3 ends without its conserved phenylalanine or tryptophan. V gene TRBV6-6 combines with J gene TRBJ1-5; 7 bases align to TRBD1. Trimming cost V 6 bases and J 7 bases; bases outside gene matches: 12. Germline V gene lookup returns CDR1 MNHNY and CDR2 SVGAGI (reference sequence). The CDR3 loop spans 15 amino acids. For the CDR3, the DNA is TGTGCCAGCAGCCCCGGACAGGAGGCAAAACAGCCCCAGCATTTA. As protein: CASSPGQEAKQPQHL.

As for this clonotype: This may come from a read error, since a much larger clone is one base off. CDR3 DNA sequence: TGCGCCAACAGAGAGCAGAGGGGGGGCGCATACAATGAGCAGTTCTTC. It specifies CANREQRGGAYNEQFF. V and J are TRBV10-2 and TRBJ2-1; a weak D match, TRBD2 (7 bases). CDR1 is WSHSY, CDR2 SAAADI, per germline. V shed 10 bases and J shed 4 bases, with 23 bases lying between them. This CDR3 has 16 residues.

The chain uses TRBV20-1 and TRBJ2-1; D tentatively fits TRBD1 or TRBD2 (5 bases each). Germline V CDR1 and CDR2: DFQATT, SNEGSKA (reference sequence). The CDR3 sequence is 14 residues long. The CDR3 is CNAFPGRDYNEQFF. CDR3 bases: TGCAACGCCTTCCCGGGACGAGACTACAATGAGCAGTTCTTC.

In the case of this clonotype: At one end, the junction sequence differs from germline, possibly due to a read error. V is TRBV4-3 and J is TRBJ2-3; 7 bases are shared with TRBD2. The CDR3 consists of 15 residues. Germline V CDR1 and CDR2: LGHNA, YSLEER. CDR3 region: CASGPSAGSTDMQYF. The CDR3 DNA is TGCGCCAGCGGCCCGTCAGCGGGGAGCACAGATATGCAGTATTTT.

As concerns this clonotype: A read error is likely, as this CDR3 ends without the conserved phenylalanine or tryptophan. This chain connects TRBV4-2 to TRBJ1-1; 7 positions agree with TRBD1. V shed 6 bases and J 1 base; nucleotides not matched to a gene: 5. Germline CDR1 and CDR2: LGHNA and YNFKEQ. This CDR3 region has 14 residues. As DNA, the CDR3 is TGTGCCAGCAGTCCCAGACAGGGGAACACTGAAGCTTTCTCT. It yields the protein CASSPRQGNTEAFS.

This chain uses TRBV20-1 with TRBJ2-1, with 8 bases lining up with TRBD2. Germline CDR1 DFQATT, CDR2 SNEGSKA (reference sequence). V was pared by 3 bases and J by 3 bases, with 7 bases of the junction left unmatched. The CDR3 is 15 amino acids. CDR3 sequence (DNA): TGCAGTGCTAGTAGCGGGGCCCTATTCTACAATGAGCAGTTCTTC. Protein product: CSASSGALFYNEQFF.

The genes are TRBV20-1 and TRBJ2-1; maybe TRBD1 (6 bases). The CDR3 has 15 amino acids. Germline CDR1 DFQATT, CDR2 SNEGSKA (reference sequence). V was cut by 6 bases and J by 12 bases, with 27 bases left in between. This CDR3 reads CSALTGTSVLHVQFF. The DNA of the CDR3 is TGCAGTGCCCTGACCGGGACAAGCGTTCTACATGTGCAGTTCTTC.

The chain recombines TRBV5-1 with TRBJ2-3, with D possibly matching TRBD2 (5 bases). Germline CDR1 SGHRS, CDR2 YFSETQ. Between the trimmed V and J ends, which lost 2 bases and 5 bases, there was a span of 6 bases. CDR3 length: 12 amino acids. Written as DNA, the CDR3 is TGCGCCAGCAGCTTAGGAGGAGATACGCAGTATTTT. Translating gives CASSLGGDTQYF.

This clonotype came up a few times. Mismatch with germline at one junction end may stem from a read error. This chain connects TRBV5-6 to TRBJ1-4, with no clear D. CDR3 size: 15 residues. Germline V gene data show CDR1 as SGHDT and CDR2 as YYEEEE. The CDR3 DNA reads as TGTGTCAGCAGCTTGGCCAGGCAGACTAATGAAAAACTGTTTTTT. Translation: CVSSLARQTNEKLFF.

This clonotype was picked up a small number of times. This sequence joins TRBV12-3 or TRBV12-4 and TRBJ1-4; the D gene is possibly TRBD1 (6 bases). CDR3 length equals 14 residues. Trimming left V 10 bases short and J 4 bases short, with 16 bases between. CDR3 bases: TGTGCCATCCAGGGGAGGGGTGGTAATGAAAAACTGTTTTTT. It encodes CAIQGRGGNEKLFF.

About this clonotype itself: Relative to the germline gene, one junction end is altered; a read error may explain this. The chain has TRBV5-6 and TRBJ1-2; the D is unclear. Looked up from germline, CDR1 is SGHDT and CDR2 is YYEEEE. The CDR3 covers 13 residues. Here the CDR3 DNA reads TGTACCAGCAGCGATACTGATAACTATGACTACACCTTC. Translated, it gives CTSSDTDNYDYTF. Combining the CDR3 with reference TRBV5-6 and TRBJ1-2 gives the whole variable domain DAGVTQSPTHLIKTRGQQVTLRCSPKSGHDTVSWYQQALGQGPQFIFQYYEEEERQRGNFPDRFSGHQFPNYSSELNVNALLLGDSALYLCTSSDTDNYDYTFGSGTRLTVV.

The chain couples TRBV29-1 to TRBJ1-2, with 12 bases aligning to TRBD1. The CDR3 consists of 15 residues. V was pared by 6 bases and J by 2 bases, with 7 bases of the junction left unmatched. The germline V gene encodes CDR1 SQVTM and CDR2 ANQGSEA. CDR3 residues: CSVRDRGRGNYGYTF. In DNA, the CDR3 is TGCAGCGTCCGGGACAGGGGGCGAGGAAACTATGGCTACACCTTC.

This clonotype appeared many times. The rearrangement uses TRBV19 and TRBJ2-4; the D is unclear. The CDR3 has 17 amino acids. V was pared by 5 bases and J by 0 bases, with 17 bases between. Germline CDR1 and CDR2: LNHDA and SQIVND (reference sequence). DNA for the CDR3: TGTGCCAGTAGTTCCACCTCCTCAGGTTTAGCCAAAAACATTCAGTACTTC. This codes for CASSSTSSGLAKNIQYF.

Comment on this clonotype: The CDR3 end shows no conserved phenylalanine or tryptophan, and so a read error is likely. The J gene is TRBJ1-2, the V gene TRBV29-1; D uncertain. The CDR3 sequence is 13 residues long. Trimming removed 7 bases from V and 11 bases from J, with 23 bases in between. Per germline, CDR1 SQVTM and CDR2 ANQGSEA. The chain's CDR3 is CSAREDVISGYTL. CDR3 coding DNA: TGCAGCGCCCGAGAAGATGTAATCTCGGGTTACACCCTC.

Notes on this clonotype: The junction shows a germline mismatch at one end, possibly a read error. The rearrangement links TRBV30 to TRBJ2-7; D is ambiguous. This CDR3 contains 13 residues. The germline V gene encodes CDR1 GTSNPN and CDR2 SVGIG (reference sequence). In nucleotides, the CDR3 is TGTGCCTGTAGTGTTTCGCAGGCAAACGAGCAGTACTTC. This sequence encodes CACSVSQANEQYF.

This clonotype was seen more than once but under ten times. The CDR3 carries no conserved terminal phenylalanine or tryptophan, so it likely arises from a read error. The CDR3 loop is CASSHDETQYS. Here the CDR3 DNA reads TGTGCCAGCAGTCACGATGAGACCCAGTACTCC. The chain carries TRBV6-6 and TRBJ2-5; D not resolved. This CDR3 has 11 residues. The ends were cut back, 5 bases at V and 5 bases at J, with 6 bases in the middle. Germline V lookup: CDR1 MNHNY, CDR2 SVGAGI (reference sequence).

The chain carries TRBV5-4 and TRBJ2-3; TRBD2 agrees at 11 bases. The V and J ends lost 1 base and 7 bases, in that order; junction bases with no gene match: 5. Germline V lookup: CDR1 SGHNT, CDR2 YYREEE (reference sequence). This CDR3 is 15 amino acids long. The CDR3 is CASSLTSGRLYTQYF. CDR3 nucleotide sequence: TGTGCCAGCAGCTTGACTAGCGGGAGACTATATACGCAGTATTTT.

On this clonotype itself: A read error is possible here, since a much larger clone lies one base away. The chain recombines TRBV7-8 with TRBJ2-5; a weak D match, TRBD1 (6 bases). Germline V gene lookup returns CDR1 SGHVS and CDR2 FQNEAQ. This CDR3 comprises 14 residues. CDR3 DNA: TGTGCCATCAGCACGGACAGTGGGCAAGAGACCCAGTACTTC. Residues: CAISTDSGQETQYF.

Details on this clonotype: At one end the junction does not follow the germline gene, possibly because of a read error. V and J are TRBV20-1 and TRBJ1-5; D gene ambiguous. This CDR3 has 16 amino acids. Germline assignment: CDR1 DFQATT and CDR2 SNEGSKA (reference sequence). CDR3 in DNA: TGCAGTGCCAGAGATTTCCAGGATTATAGCAGTCAGCCCCAGCATTTT. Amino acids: CSARDFQDYSSQPQHF.

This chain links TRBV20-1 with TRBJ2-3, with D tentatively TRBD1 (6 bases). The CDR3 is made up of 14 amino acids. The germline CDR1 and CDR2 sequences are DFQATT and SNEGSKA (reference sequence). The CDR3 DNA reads TGCAGCGCCAAGATGGGGGCACAGACAGATACGCAGTATTTT. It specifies CSAKMGAQTDTQYF.

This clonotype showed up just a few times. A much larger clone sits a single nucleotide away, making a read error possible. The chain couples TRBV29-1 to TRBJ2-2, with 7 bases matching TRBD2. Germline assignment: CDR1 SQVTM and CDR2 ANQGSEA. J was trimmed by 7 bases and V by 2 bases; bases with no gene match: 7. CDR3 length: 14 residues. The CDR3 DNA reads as TGCAGCGTTGAAAGGACTAGTTACATCGGGGAGCTGTTTTTT. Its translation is CSVERTSYIGELFF.